Presented here are 2 T cell receptor beta chains from one specimen sequenced in a study of shared clonotypes between healthy human individuals. Here immunoSEQ multiplex PCR was the method, and the copy in TCRdb shows in-frame clones only, minus some. This table has approximately 1,500,000 clones, roughly 95% appearing once. Sequences were obtained from naive CD4+ T cells sorted from blood. Documented subset: CD45RA+ positively selected. Receptors originate from a man between 25 and 39 years old in good health.

The V gene is TRBV25-1, the J gene TRBJ2-3; 10 nucleotides align to TRBD2. Germline V gene sequence: CDR1 MGHDK, CDR2 SYGVNS. With V trimmed by 4 bases and J by 5 bases, 0 bases remained unmatched. The length of the CDR3 is 13 residues. CDR3 protein: CASSGLAGDTQYF. In nucleotides, the CDR3 is TGTGCCAGCAGTGGACTAGCGGGAGATACGCAGTATTTT. The full variable domain, completed using reference TRBV25-1 and TRBJ2-3, is EADIYQTPRYLVIGTGKKITLECSQTMGHDKMYWYQQDPGMELHLIHYSYGVNSTEKGDLSSESTVSRIRTEHFPLTLESARPSHTSQYLCASSGLAGDTQYFGPGTRLTVL.

J is TRBJ2-7 and V is TRBV13, with D maybe TRBD2 (6 bases). CDR1 is PRHDT and CDR2 is FYEKMQ in the germline V gene (reference sequence). The V end was cut by 0 bases, the J end by 3 bases, with 18 bases between. The CDR3 consists of 17 residues. CDR3 DNA sequence: TGTGCCAGCAGCTTAGGCCTCGGGGTACCGGGAGTCTACGAGCAGTACTTC. It is translated as CASSLGLGVPGVYEQYF.